These T cell receptor beta chains were read from a single sample in a study of monozygotic twins with inflammatory bowel disease. Each CDR3 protein gets one entry in TCRdb, which reprocessed the 5' RACE reads and gives no DNA. This sample's clone table lists about 300,000 distinct CDR3 sequences. Sequencing was done on a sample of blood. The receptors derive from a human donor with ulcerative colitis or Crohn's disease, or a healthy co-twin of an affected twin (not recorded which). Each CDR3 is given with its conserved first and last residue. Fields, in order: V gene, J gene, CDR3 protein.

v_gene: TRBV6-1; j_gene: TRBJ2-2; CDR3aa: CASSDTSQNTGELFF
v_gene: TRBV3-1; j_gene: TRBJ2-7; CDR3aa: CASSQDKAGPQTYEQYF
v_gene: TRBV21-1; j_gene: TRBJ2-7; CDR3aa: CASSNPATGAVLSYEQYF
v_gene: TRBV7-3; j_gene: TRBJ1-2; CDR3aa: CASSLIGDRGVRGYTF
v_gene: TRBV28; j_gene: TRBJ2-1; CDR3aa: CASQGQIGTSNNEQFF
v_gene: TRBV29-1; j_gene: TRBJ1-1; CDR3aa: CSVGGYTEAFF
v_gene: TRBV27; j_gene: TRBJ2-3; CDR3aa: CASSPGQKVLDTQYF
v_gene: TRBV7-9; j_gene: TRBJ2-1; CDR3aa: CASSLTGQGSYNEQFF
v_gene: TRBV11-1; j_gene: TRBJ1-2; CDR3aa: CASSFTYRDSNADDYGYTF
v_gene: TRBV3-1; j_gene: TRBJ2-7; CDR3aa: CASSQEWRAGGLYEQYF
v_gene: TRBV5-1; j_gene: TRBJ1-1; CDR3aa: CASSPDFSEAFF
v_gene: TRBV18; j_gene: TRBJ1-6; CDR3aa: CASSPPNNSPLHF
v_gene: TRBV4-3; j_gene: TRBJ2-1; CDR3aa: CASSQVLEGEQFF
v_gene: TRBV5-4; j_gene: TRBJ1-2; CDR3aa: CASSLGGTGTNYGYTF
v_gene: TRBV7-9; j_gene: TRBJ2-1; CDR3aa: CASSLASGSNNEQFF
v_gene: TRBV6-1; j_gene: TRBJ1-6; CDR3aa: CASKPTGGYNSPLHF
v_gene: TRBV6-5; j_gene: TRBJ2-5; CDR3aa: CASSVLDGVQYF
v_gene: TRBV19; j_gene: TRBJ2-5; CDR3aa: CASTPTGGETQYF
v_gene: TRBV5-1; j_gene: TRBJ2-3; CDR3aa: CASSVDYTDTQYF
v_gene: TRBV28; j_gene: TRBJ2-6; CDR3aa: CASSPWTGGDFAGANVLTF
v_gene: TRBV20-1; j_gene: TRBJ2-7; CDR3aa: CSVIRDKGTTYEQYF
v_gene: TRBV28; j_gene: TRBJ2-7; CDR3aa: CASSPGQGPGEQYF
v_gene: TRBV20-1; j_gene: TRBJ1-5; CDR3aa: CSASSLARNQPQHF
v_gene: TRBV6-1; j_gene: TRBJ2-1; CDR3aa: CASSDRDSGDEQFF